The clone carrying this TCR beta chain turned up a few times. The antigen is unknown. The data stem from a study of response to subunit inactivated influenza vaccine. Overall study findings and caveats: Authors proposed each seasonal influenza vaccination draws in few new T cells.

With 2 bases clipped from V and 2 bases from J, the junction kept 2 bases outside the gene matches. This CDR3 has 15 amino acids. In germline, CDR1 is MNHEY, CDR2 SVGAGI. One entry per CDR3 protein, called by TCRdb with MiXCR from the RT-PCR reads. Here the sample spans hundreds of thousands of distinct CDR3 sequences, less than 20% being singletons. This TCR was recovered from a man aged 50-60 years who received an inactivated influenza vaccine. Sequenced material: PBMCs from blood, taken about 12 days after vaccination. The chain combines TRBV6-5 with TRBJ2-7; 11 nucleotides align to TRBD2. CDR3 bases: TGTGCCAGCAGTTACGCGGGACTAGCGGCCTACGAGCAGTACTTC. Protein: CASSYAGLAAYEQYF.